This is a list of T cell receptor beta chains from one sample in a study of cytomegalovirus exposure and HLA in healthy donors. TCRdb's copy holds only in-frame clones and misses some; the assay was immunoSEQ multiplex PCR. The table shows roughly 180,000 clones, with almost 80% occurring only once. The sample comprised PBMCs. These receptors came from a man aged 45 to 65 in good health and CMV-seropositive. Each CDR3 is given with its conserved first and last residue. The D gene is left open where the match is weak.

V: TRBV30; J: TRBJ2-5; D: TRBD1; CDR3: CAWSVGQVETQYF
V: TRBV4-1; J: TRBJ1-6; D: NA; CDR3: CASSQVGEASPLHF
V: TRBV18; J: TRBJ2-2; D: NA; CDR3: CASSPEWELFF
V: TRBV5-1; J: TRBJ1-4; D: NA; CDR3: CASSLVAGATNEKLFF
V: TRBV2; J: TRBJ2-7; D: TRBD1; CDR3: CASRTGVYEQYF
V: TRBV21-1; J: TRBJ2-3; D: NA; CDR3: CAPGTAVPDTQYF
V: TRBV27; J: TRBJ2-5; D: TRBD2; CDR3: CASSRRGVKQETQYF
V: TRBV6-5; J: TRBJ2-7; D: TRBD2; CDR3: CASSYSSGGAYEQYF
V: TRBV7-2; J: TRBJ1-3; D: NA; CDR3: CASSLFTGGAGSGNTIYF
V: TRBV29-1; J: TRBJ1-2; D: NA; CDR3: CSVEERGQARGYTF
V: TRBV7-9; J: TRBJ1-4; D: NA; CDR3: CSSTVGGPAEF
V: TRBV2; J: TRBJ1-4; D: NA; CDR3: CASNYRENEKLFF
V: TRBV7-2; J: TRBJ1-4; D: TRBD1; CDR3: CASSPMRQGIEKLFF
V: TRBV4-1; J: TRBJ1-4; D: TRBD1; CDR3: CASSQDADRGGNEKLFF
V: TRBV5-6; J: TRBJ1-5; D: TRBD1; CDR3: CASSLGTGSNQPQHF
V: TRBV15; J: TRBJ2-2; D: NA; CDR3: CATSRDVGGGNTGELFF
V: TRBV27; J: TRBJ2-5; D: NA; CDR3: CAIGVGSETQYF
V: TRBV28; J: TRBJ1-3; D: NA; CDR3: CASRFLGGGNTIYF
V: TRBV5-4; J: TRBJ2-1; D: TRBD2; CDR3: CASSLNAGGFNEQFF
V: TRBV28; J: TRBJ2-7; D: TRBD2; CDR3: CATLAGVSYEQYF
V: TRBV19; J: TRBJ2-7; D: NA; CDR3: CASRSGDEQYF
V: TRBV6-4; J: TRBJ1-2; D: TRBD1; CDR3: CASSDSGGQGAVYGYTF
V: TRBV5-4; J: TRBJ2-3; D: NA; CDR3: CASSEGGGADTQYF
V: TRBV7-9; J: TRBJ2-3; D: NA; CDR3: CASSIYTTDTQYF
V: TRBV7-3; J: TRBJ2-7; D: TRBD1; CDR3: CASSSWDRAYEQYF
V: TRBV4-1; J: TRBJ2-7; D: NA; CDR3: CASSHDREQYF
V: TRBV11-3; J: TRBJ2-1; D: TRBD2; CDR3: CASSWGLAGVNEQFF
V: TRBV28; J: TRBJ2-2; D: TRBD2; CDR3: CASSPWGGSGTGELFF
V: TRBV9; J: TRBJ2-7; D: TRBD1; CDR3: CASSEQGESEQYF
V: TRBV18; J: TRBJ1-2; D: NA; CDR3: CASSPQGSNYGYTF
V: TRBV4-1; J: TRBJ2-2; D: TRBD2; CDR3: CASSQVGTSGGGRSGGELFF
V: TRBV30; J: TRBJ1-1; D: TRBD1; CDR3: CACTGQGRMEAFF
V: TRBV4-3; J: TRBJ1-2; D: TRBD1; CDR3: CASSQDQGARRGYTF
V: TRBV4-1; J: TRBJ2-7; D: NA; CDR3: CASSQGLTSSYEQYF
V: TRBV5-1; J: TRBJ2-5; D: TRBD2; CDR3: CASSFLGSSGGLQETQYF
V: TRBV18; J: TRBJ1-1; D: TRBD1; CDR3: CASSAGQLPTEAFF
V: TRBV2; J: TRBJ1-3; D: TRBD1; CDR3: CASSLVGTGGAPDTIYF
V: TRBV6-5; J: TRBJ2-2; D: NA; CDR3: CASRGGGELFF
V: TRBV5-1; J: TRBJ2-7; D: TRBD1; CDR3: CASSTADRGEQYF
V: TRBV18; J: TRBJ1-1; D: NA; CDR3: CASSRTNGNTEAFF
V: TRBV19; J: TRBJ2-2; D: TRBD2; CDR3: CATSRGIPGGSVSNTGELFF
V: TRBV19; J: TRBJ1-3; D: NA; CDR3: CASSLASIPSGNTIYF
V: TRBV5-1; J: TRBJ2-2; D: TRBD1; CDR3: CASGTGNHTGELFF
V: TRBV29-1; J: TRBJ2-7; D: NA; CDR3: CSCVEGRHEQYF
V: TRBV6-4; J: TRBJ2-1; D: NA; CDR3: CASRAEGGLTNVEQFF
V: TRBV29-1; J: TRBJ1-4; D: NA; CDR3: CSVVTGLNEKLFF
V: TRBV6-1; J: TRBJ2-1; D: NA; CDR3: CASSVPIIEGPSYNEQFF
V: TRBV19; J: TRBJ1-2; D: TRBD1; CDR3: CASSLTGGGYGYTF
V: TRBV5-1; J: TRBJ2-3; D: TRBD2; CDR3: CASSSGLAGTFSTDTQYF
V: TRBV6-1; J: TRBJ2-5; D: TRBD2; CDR3: CASRRTSGVQETQYF
V: TRBV11-2; J: TRBJ1-2; D: TRBD1; CDR3: CASSFKDRAKNYGYTF
V: TRBV5-4; J: TRBJ1-2; D: NA; CDR3: CASSLALDRKEGYTF
V: TRBV7-2; J: TRBJ2-7; D: NA; CDR3: CASSLALSGAYEQYF
V: TRBV15; J: TRBJ2-7; D: NA; CDR3: CATRLNTAVYEQYF
V: TRBV6-5; J: TRBJ2-5; D: TRBD1; CDR3: CASSYSGGRETQYF
V: TRBV7-9; J: TRBJ1-2; D: TRBD1; CDR3: CASSRGTGGIYGYTF
V: TRBV5-1; J: TRBJ2-5; D: NA; CDR3: CASSRGGPETQYF